Presented here are 28 T cell receptor beta chains from one specimen sequenced in a study of blood T cell repertoires in COVID-19. This table comes from immunoSEQ multiplex PCR, and its TCRdb copy is limited to in-frame clones, with some not included. The top ten hold about 4% of the sample, which has 100,000 to 150,000 clones, 81% seen once. Sequencing input: peripheral blood. These receptors were obtained from a woman between 50 and 59 years old with acute or convalescent COVID-19.

V is TRBV5-8 and J is TRBJ1-2; possibly TRBD1 for D (5 bases). This CDR3 is 14 amino acids long. The germline V and J ends were trimmed by 4 bases and 3 bases, with 13 bases remaining between them. Germline-derived CDR1 and CDR2 are SGHTS and YDEGEE. The CDR3 DNA follows: TGTGCCAGCAGCGGACGACAGCTCGACTATGGCTACACCTTC. It codes for CASSGRQLDYGYTF.

This clone was seen only a few times. V usage is TRBV5-1 and J usage is TRBJ2-7; TRBD2 aligns across 13 bases. After removal of 1 base from V and 1 base from J, the junction contained 5 bases not matched to a gene. The CDR3 contains 17 residues. Germline CDR1 SGHRS, CDR2 YFSETQ. Here the CDR3 reads CASSLLGLAGLSYEQYF. Written as DNA, the CDR3 is TGCGCCAGCAGCTTGTTGGGACTAGCGGGGCTATCCTACGAGCAGTACTTC.

The genes are TRBV5-1 and TRBJ2-7, with 13 bases identical to TRBD2. The CDR3 runs 15 residues. The ends lost 8 bases at V and 2 bases at J; junction bases unmatched: 7. Per germline, CDR1 SGHRS and CDR2 YFSETQ. As DNA, the CDR3 is TGCGCCAGTGGACAGGGGACTAGCGGGACCTACGAGCAGTACTTC. Protein sequence: CASGQGTSGTYEQYF.

The CDR3 nucleotides read TGTGCCAGCAGCTTGTTAGGGGATAATGAAAAACTGTTTTTT. Protein: CASSLLGDNEKLFF. The rearrangement links TRBV5-6 to TRBJ1-4; D is perhaps TRBD1 (5 bases). V was trimmed by 1 base and J by 4 bases, leaving 8 bases between them. There are 14 residues in the CDR3. Germline V gene lookup returns CDR1 SGHDT and CDR2 YYEEEE.

The chain carries TRBV5-4 and TRBJ2-5, with D perhaps matching TRBD2 (5 bases). Germline V gives CDR1 SGHNT, CDR2 YYREEE (reference sequence). The CDR3 has 15 residues. V dropped 0 bases and J dropped 5 bases, with 14 bases sitting between them. As DNA, the CDR3 is TGTGCCAGCAGCTTGGGTAGGGCGGGCGGTGAGACCCAGTACTTC. Translation: CASSLGRAGGETQYF.

This sequence joins TRBV5-1 and TRBJ1-6; D gene ambiguous. With 4 bases removed from V and 0 bases from J, the gap between germline ends came to 17 bases. Per germline, CDR1 SGHRS and CDR2 YFSETQ. The CDR3 contains 18 residues. The CDR3 spells CASSPREVGSSYNSPLHF. DNA for the CDR3: TGCGCCAGCAGCCCACGAGAGGTGGGTAGCTCCTATAATTCACCCCTCCACTTT.

The chain employs TRBV12-3 or TRBV12-4 and TRBJ1-2, with D maybe TRBD1 (5 bases). The CDR3 has 11 residues. V was pared by 2 bases and J by 12 bases, with 10 bases between. CDR3 region: CASSLQGGDTF. The CDR3 nucleotides are TGTGCCAGCAGTTTACAGGGCGGGGACACCTTC.

The gene calls are TRBV20-1 and TRBJ2-7; 9 bases map to TRBD2. The germline V gene encodes CDR1 DFQATT and CDR2 SNEGSKA (reference sequence). Trimming removed 3 bases from V and 5 bases from J; junction bases left unmatched: 8. The CDR3 extends over 14 amino acids. CDR3 DNA: TGCAGTGCTAGTGACGCGGGAGGGCTCCACGAGCAGTACTTC. The encoded protein is CSASDAGGLHEQYF.

This clone has only a few counts. The J gene is TRBJ1-2, the V gene TRBV6-5; tentatively, D is TRBD1 (6 bases). This CDR3 is 13 amino acids long. CDR1 and CDR2 (germline): MNHEY, SVGAGI. With 7 bases removed from V and 7 bases from J, the gap between germline ends came to 16 bases. The CDR3 loop reads CASKTTGTGGYTF. The CDR3, as DNA: TGTGCCAGCAAGACAACAGGGACGGGTGGCTACACCTTC.

The rearrangement links TRBV5-1 to TRBJ1-1, with 8 bases that match TRBD1. The CDR3 consists of 16 residues. Trimming at V came to 4 bases and at J to 4 bases, leaving 12 bases not matched to a gene. Germline CDR1 is SGHRS and CDR2 is YFSETQ. In nucleotides, the CDR3 is TGCGCCAGCAGCACACGAACAGGGGGTGGTCTCACTGAAGCTTTCTTT. Amino acid sequence: CASSTRTGGGLTEAFF.

The chain recombines TRBV7-8 with TRBJ2-7; tentatively, D is TRBD2 (6 bases). CDR1 and CDR2 from the germline V gene are SGHVS and FQNEAQ. The CDR3 is 13 amino acids. Trimming pared 5 bases from V and 3 bases from J, leaving 11 bases between. CDR3 DNA: TGTGCCAGCAGCCGCGAGGAGGGCTACGAGCAGTACTTC. It is translated as CASSREEGYEQYF.

The chain couples TRBV3-1 (or the pseudogene TRBV3-2) to TRBJ2-2; 12 bases line up with TRBD2. The germline gives CDR1 LGHDT, CDR2 YNNKEL (reference sequence). This CDR3 region has 16 residues. The V gene end was trimmed by 5 bases and the J gene end by 7 bases; junction bases not matched to a gene: 8. In nucleotides, the CDR3 is TGTGCCAGCAGCGACGGACTAGCGGGGTCCGGCGGGGAGCTGTTTTTT. Protein: CASSDGLAGSGGELFF.

The chain is built from TRBV12-1 and TRBJ1-2; the DNA was not compared with TRBD1, the D call given in the table. TRBV12-1 is a known pseudogene. The CDR3 covers 16 residues. CDR3 sequence reads: CASRPPRQGANYGYTF. In nucleotides, the CDR3 is TGTGCCAGCAGGCCCCCTCGACAGGGGGCTAACTATGGCTACACCTTC.

This chain joins TRBV6-4 and TRBJ2-1, with 8 bases matching TRBD2. This CDR3 is 15 amino acids long. Germline V CDR1 and CDR2: MRHNA, SNTAGT. J was trimmed by 7 bases and V by 5 bases; bases with no gene match: 10. The CDR3 reads CASSPRGGDRNEQFF. DNA of the CDR3: TGTGCCAGCAGTCCTCGGGGGGGCGATAGGAATGAGCAGTTCTTC.

The chain combines TRBV27 with TRBJ1-1; D is perhaps TRBD1 (6 bases). The CDR3 loop spans 15 amino acids. CDR1 and CDR2 (germline): MNHEY, SMNVEV (reference sequence). The germline V and J ends were trimmed by 2 bases and 7 bases, with 17 bases remaining between them. DNA of the CDR3: TGTGCCAGCAGTTTAAAATCAGTAGGGGGGGGTGAAGCTTTCTTT. It encodes CASSLKSVGGGEAFF.

V is TRBV28 and J is TRBJ1-6, with a possible D match to TRBD1 (5 bases). Germline-derived CDR1 and CDR2 are MDHEN and SYDVKM. V lost 3 bases, J lost 9 bases, and 12 bases lay in between. CDR3 length equals 14 residues. This CDR3 is CASSFPLRGSPLHF. CDR3 DNA: TGTGCCAGCAGTTTTCCTCTTAGGGGTTCACCCCTCCACTTT.

This chain connects TRBV2 to TRBJ1-5, with D possibly being TRBD1 (5 bases). The CDR3 sequence is 14 residues long. V was cut by 2 bases and J by 7 bases, with 12 bases left in between. Germline assignment: CDR1 SNHLY and CDR2 FYNNEI. The CDR3 DNA follows: TGTGCCAGCAGTGAATGGGGGGATGGGCAGCCCCAGCATTTT. Protein product: CASSEWGDGQPQHF.

This clone came up a few times. V gene TRBV25-1 combines with J gene TRBJ1-1; perhaps TRBD1 as D (5 bases). Trimming left V 7 bases short and J 3 bases short, with 18 bases between. This CDR3 has 15 amino acids. The germline V gene encodes CDR1 MGHDK and CDR2 SYGVNS. CDR3 sequence reads: CASNKVGGLDTEAFF. In DNA, the CDR3 is TGTGCCAGCAACAAGGTCGGGGGGTTGGACACTGAAGCTTTCTTT.

The chain carries TRBV7-8 and TRBJ1-1; D remains unclear. The ends were cut back, 6 bases at V and 1 base at J, with 12 bases in the middle. Germline CDR1 and CDR2: SGHVS and FQNEAQ. This CDR3 has 14 residues. The CDR3: CASSLRAGNTEAFF. The DNA for the CDR3 is TGTGCCAGCAGTTTAAGAGCCGGGAACACTGAAGCTTTCTTT.

This clone was counted between two and nine times. V usage is TRBV7-9 and J usage is TRBJ1-5; D not resolved. Germline V gene data show CDR1 as SEHNR and CDR2 as FQNEAQ (reference sequence). The CDR3 runs 12 residues. Trimming left V 5 bases short and J 7 bases short, with 9 bases between. CDR3: CASSTDNQPQHF. The CDR3 DNA follows: TGTGCCAGCAGCACCGACAACCAGCCCCAGCATTTT.

The chain couples TRBV9 to TRBJ1-2, with 9 bases identical to TRBD1. This CDR3 has 15 residues. Trimming cost V 0 bases and J 2 bases; bases outside gene matches: 2. From germline, CDR1 is SGDLS and CDR2 YYNGEE. CDR3 DNA sequence: TGTGCCAGCAGCGTAGTCGGACAGGGGAACTATGGCTACACCTTC. It translates to CASSVVGQGNYGYTF. Complete variable domain (other parts from reference TRBV9 and TRBJ1-2): DSGVTQTPKHLITATGQRVTLRCSPRSGDLSVYWYQQSLDQGLQFLIQYYNGEERAKGNILERFSAQQFPDLHSELNLSSLELGDSALYFCASSVVGQGNYGYTFGSGTRLTVV.

The chain couples TRBV5-1 to TRBJ1-2; the D is unclear. Germline V gives CDR1 SGHRS, CDR2 YFSETQ. This CDR3 is built from 14 residues. The ends were cut back, 1 base at V and 4 bases at J, with 11 bases in the middle. DNA of the CDR3: TGCGCCAGCAGCTTGTGGTCGGGTCCCTATGGCTACACCTTC. This translates into CASSLWSGPYGYTF.

In this sample, this clone turned up once. J is TRBJ2-5 and V is TRBV6-1, with D possibly TRBD2 on 5 matching bases. This CDR3 spans 18 amino acids. V lost 3 bases and J 0 bases, leaving 20 bases between the germline ends. Germline CDR1 reads MNHNS; CDR2 reads SASEGT. The CDR3, as DNA: TGTGCCAGCAGTGATGGGTATCGAGCGGCAGCATACCAAGAGACCCAGTACTTC. This gives the protein CASSDGYRAAAYQETQYF.

The gene calls are TRBV9 and TRBJ1-2; D gene unclear. This CDR3 has 17 amino acids. CDR1 SGDLS and CDR2 YYNGEE come from the germline V gene. V was cut by 0 bases and J by 5 bases, with 20 bases left in between. For the CDR3, the DNA is TGTGCCAGCAGCGTAGTCTCAGGTGGTTCTACGGCTTATGGCTACACCTTC. Translated: CASSVVSGGSTAYGYTF.

The chain carries TRBV18 and TRBJ2-5, with 13 positions matching TRBD2. CDR3 length equals 15 residues. Germline V gene sequence: CDR1 KGHSH, CDR2 LQKENI. With V trimmed by 4 bases and J by 5 bases, 4 bases remained unmatched. CDR3: CASSLRLAGGETQYF. Here the CDR3 DNA reads TGTGCCAGCTCACTCAGACTAGCGGGAGGCGAGACCCAGTACTTC.

V gene TRBV18 combines with J gene TRBJ2-5, with no clear D. This CDR3 is built from 15 residues. Germline V lookup: CDR1 KGHSH, CDR2 LQKENI. V was shortened by 6 bases and J by 1 base, with 15 bases between the two germline ends. The CDR3 reads CASSLGPDLQETQYF. CDR3 DNA sequence: TGTGCCAGCTCGCTAGGCCCCGACCTCCAAGAGACCCAGTACTTC.

J is TRBJ1-5 and V is TRBV19; TRBD1 aligns across 7 bases. This CDR3 comprises 17 residues. V was pared by 8 bases and J by 3 bases, with 16 bases of the junction left unmatched. CDR1 LNHDA and CDR2 SQIVND come from the germline V gene (reference sequence). The CDR3 nucleotides are TGTGCCAGTTCGAGCCCGTCGACAGGGAGGTACAATCAGCCCCAGCATTTT. This sequence encodes CASSSPSTGRYNQPQHF.

V is TRBV6-2 or TRBV6-3 and J is TRBJ1-6; 9 bases fit TRBD1. In germline, CDR1 is MNHEY, CDR2 SVGEGT. J gave up 10 bases and V 0 bases, and 4 bases lay outside the gene matches. This CDR3 is built from 15 residues. CDR3 nucleotide sequence: TGTGCCAGCAGTTACTCCGGGACAGGGCTCTCACCCCTCCACTTT. Translation gives CASSYSGTGLSPLHF.